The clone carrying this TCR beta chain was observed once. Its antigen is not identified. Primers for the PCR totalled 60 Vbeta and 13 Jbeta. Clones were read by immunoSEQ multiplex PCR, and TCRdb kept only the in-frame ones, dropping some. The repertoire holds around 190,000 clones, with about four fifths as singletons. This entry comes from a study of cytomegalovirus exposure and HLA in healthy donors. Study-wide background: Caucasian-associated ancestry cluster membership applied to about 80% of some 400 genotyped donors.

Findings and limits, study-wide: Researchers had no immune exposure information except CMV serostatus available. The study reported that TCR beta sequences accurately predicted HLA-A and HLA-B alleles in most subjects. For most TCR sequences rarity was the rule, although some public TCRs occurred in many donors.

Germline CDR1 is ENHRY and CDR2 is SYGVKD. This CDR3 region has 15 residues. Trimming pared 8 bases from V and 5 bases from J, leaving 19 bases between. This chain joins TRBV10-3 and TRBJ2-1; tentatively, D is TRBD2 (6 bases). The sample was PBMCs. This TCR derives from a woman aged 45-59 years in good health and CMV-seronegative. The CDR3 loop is CAIDRAGLNDNEQFF. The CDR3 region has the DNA TGTGCCATCGATCGGGCGGGGCTAAATGACAATGAGCAGTTCTTC.